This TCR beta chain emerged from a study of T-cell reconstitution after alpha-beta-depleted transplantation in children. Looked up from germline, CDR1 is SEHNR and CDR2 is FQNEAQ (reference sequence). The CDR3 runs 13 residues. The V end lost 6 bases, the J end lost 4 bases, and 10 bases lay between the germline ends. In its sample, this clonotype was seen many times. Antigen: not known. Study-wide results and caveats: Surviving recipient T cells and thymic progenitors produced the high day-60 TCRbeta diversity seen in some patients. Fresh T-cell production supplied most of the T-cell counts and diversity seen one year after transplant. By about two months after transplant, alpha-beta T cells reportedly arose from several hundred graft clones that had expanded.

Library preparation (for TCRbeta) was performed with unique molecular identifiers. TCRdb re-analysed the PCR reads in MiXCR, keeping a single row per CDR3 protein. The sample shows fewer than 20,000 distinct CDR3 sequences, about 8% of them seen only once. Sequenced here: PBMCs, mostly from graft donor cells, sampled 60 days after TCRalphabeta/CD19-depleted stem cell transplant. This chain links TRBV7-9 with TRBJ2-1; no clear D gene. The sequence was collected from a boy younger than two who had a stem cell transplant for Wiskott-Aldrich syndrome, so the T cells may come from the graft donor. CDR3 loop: CASSQPEYNEQFF. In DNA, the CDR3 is TGTGCCAGCAGTCAGCCGGAATACAATGAGCAGTTCTTC. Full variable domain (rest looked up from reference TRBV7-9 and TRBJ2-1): DTGVSQNPRHKITKRGQNVTFRCDPISEHNRLYWYRQTLGQGPEFLTYFQNEAQLEKSRLLSDRFSAERPKGSFSTLEIQRTEQGDSAMYLCASSQPEYNEQFFGPGTRLTVL.